The 11 T cell receptor beta chains below all came from one sample that was sequenced in a study of blood T cell repertoires in COVID-19 (dated by TCRdb to about 2020). Receptor amplification or capture employed the immunoSEQ multiplex PCR assay. The source is immuneACCESS, and TCRdb retained only in-frame sequences with V and J called. Part of the clones is not carried over; for the studies checked, unresolved V genes explain less than half of this, and the remainder is unexplained. The sample yields fewer than 400,000 clones; roughly nine tenths were counted once. In total, the top ten clones hold less than 2% of the sample. Sequenced material: PBMCs or T cells enriched from blood (not recorded which). These receptors were collected from a woman in her 30s who had recovered from COVID-19.

The V call is TRBV28, the J call TRBJ1-2; D unclear. The CDR3 covers 13 residues. CDR1 is MDHEN and CDR2 is SYDVKM in the germline V gene. With 2 bases removed from V and 10 bases from J, the gap between germline ends came to 14 bases. The CDR3 loop reads CASSLKVRRIYTF. The CDR3 DNA is TGTGCCAGCAGTTTAAAGGTCCGGCGGATCTACACCTTC.

The chain is built from TRBV7-2 and TRBJ2-1, with 9 positions matching TRBD2. Germline CDR1 and CDR2: SGHTA and FQGNSA. This CDR3 spans 16 amino acids. V dropped 3 bases and J dropped 8; count of bases not matched to a gene: 11. CDR3 sequence: CASSLAFGREGHEQFF. In nucleotides, the CDR3 is TGTGCCAGCAGCTTGGCCTTCGGGCGGGAGGGGCATGAGCAGTTCTTC.

This chain links TRBV30 with TRBJ1-5; D is undetermined. Germline CDR1 is GTSNPN and CDR2 is SVGIG (reference sequence). This CDR3 has 13 amino acids. The V and J ends lost 2 bases and 7 bases respectively, with 12 bases between them. CDR3 bases: TGTGCCTGGAGTTCAGGCATCGAGCAGCCCCAGCATTTT. This encodes CAWSSGIEQPQHF.

The chain couples TRBV9 to TRBJ2-1; 11 positions agree with TRBD2. Trimming at V came to 0 bases and at J to 6 bases, leaving 2 bases not matched to a gene. There are 15 residues in the CDR3. Germline V CDR1 and CDR2: SGDLS, YYNGEE. The CDR3 DNA reads TGTGCCAGCAGCGTAGCTACTAGCGGGAGCAATGAGCAGTTCTTC. This sequence encodes CASSVATSGSNEQFF.

The chain combines TRBV15 with TRBJ2-1; D might be TRBD2 (5 bases). Germline V gene lookup returns CDR1 LNHNV and CDR2 YYDKDF (reference sequence). The CDR3 is 15 residues long. V lost 0 bases and J lost 5, with 11 bases in between. The CDR3 region is CATSRDRSRDNEQFF. The CDR3 DNA reads TGTGCCACCAGCAGAGATCGATCGCGGGACAATGAGCAGTTCTTC.

The chain employs TRBV7-6 and TRBJ1-5; TRBD1 agrees at 10 bases. The germline gives CDR1 SGHVS, CDR2 FNYEAQ. The junction had 5 bases not matched to a gene; V was cut back by 1 base and J by 5 bases. The CDR3 is made up of 16 amino acids. For the CDR3, the DNA is TGTGCCAGCAGCTTAGGACAGGGGGCTTTCCATCAGCCCCAGCATTTT. This gives the protein CASSLGQGAFHQPQHF.

This chain connects TRBV5-4 to TRBJ1-6; 8 nucleotides align to TRBD1. Germline trimming cut 5 bases from V and 7 bases from J; bases unmatched to any gene: 5. CDR1 is SGHNT and CDR2 is YYREEE in the germline V gene (reference sequence). The CDR3 totals 14 residues. This CDR3 is CASSQDRVNSPLHF. The CDR3 DNA sequence: TGTGCCAGCAGTCAGGACAGGGTGAATTCACCCCTCCACTTT.

This clone was seen a few times. The rearrangement joins TRBV12-3 or TRBV12-4 to TRBJ1-5; D is ambiguous. V gave up 6 bases and J gave up 4 bases, with 10 bases separating them. This CDR3 comprises 13 residues. As DNA, the CDR3 is TGTGCCAGCAGATCCCCGGGTAATCAGCCCCAGCATTTT. Amino acid sequence: CASRSPGNQPQHF.

The V and J genes are TRBV19 and TRBJ1-2; 11 positions agree with TRBD1. Germline-derived CDR1 and CDR2 are LNHDA and SQIVND (reference sequence). V gave up 6 bases and J gave up 4 bases; unmatched junction bases: 13. The CDR3 spans 17 residues. In nucleotides, the CDR3 is TGTGCCAGTAGGCCGGGACAGGGGGGTTCCTATCCCTATGGCTACACCTTC. This encodes CASRPGQGGSYPYGYTF.

The chain joins TRBV2 to TRBJ1-3; D is ambiguous. Trimming removed 1 base at V and 0 bases at J, with 16 bases between. This CDR3 has 18 residues. From germline, CDR1 is SNHLY and CDR2 FYNNEI. The CDR3 DNA reads TGTGCCAGCAGTGAAGAGACACTCCACCTTTTCTCTGGAAACACCATATATTTT. Its protein product is CASSEETLHLFSGNTIYF.

The V gene is TRBV12-3 or TRBV12-4, the J gene TRBJ2-3; tentatively, D is TRBD1 (5 bases). This CDR3 has 13 amino acids. V lost 5 bases and J 5 bases, leaving 11 bases between the germline ends. CDR3 region: CASSVSRVDTQYF. In DNA form, the CDR3 reads TGTGCCAGCAGTGTAAGCAGGGTAGATACGCAGTATTTT.